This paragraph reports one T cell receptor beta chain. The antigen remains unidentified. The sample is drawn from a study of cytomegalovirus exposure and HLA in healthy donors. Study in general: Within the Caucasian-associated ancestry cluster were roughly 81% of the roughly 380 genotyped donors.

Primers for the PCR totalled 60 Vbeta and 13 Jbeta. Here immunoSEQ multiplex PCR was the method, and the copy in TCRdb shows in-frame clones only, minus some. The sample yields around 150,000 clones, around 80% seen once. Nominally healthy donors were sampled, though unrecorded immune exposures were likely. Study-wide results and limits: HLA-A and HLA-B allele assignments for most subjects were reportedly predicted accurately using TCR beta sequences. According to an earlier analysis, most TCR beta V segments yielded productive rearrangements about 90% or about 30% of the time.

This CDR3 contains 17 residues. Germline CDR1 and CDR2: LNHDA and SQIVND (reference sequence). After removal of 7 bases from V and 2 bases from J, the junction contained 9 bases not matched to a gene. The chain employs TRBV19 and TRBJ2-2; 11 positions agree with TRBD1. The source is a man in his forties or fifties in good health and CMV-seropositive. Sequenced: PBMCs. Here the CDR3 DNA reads TGTGCCAGTACCTCCCGGACAGGGGGCTTAAACACCGGGGAGCTGTTTTTT. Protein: CASTSRTGGLNTGELFF.